These 11 T cell receptor beta chains were all obtained from the same sample, sequenced in a study of blood T cells in healthy people across ages. The authors ran a second PCR of 7 to 11 cycles using a sample-barcoded 5' primer and a J-beta primer mix. TCRdb redid the calling of the 5' RACE reads with MiXCR, one entry per CDR3 protein. Here the sample spans hundreds of thousands of distinct CDR3 sequences, about 25% being singletons. Sequencing input: blood. These receptors all stem from a woman aged 70-85 years in good health.

In its sample, this clonotype was seen a few times. The chain carries TRBV9 and TRBJ2-3, with D tentatively TRBD2 (7 bases). Germline values: CDR1 SGDLS, CDR2 YYNGEE. Trimming pared 2 bases from V and 3 bases from J, leaving 16 bases between. The CDR3 runs 16 residues. The CDR3 sequence: CASSVSAGAGTDTQYF. CDR3 DNA: TGTGCCAGCAGCGTCTCGGCGGGGGCGGGGACAGATACGCAGTATTTT.

This clonotype came up a few times. This CDR3 reads CASSPRQGARTDTQYF. The CDR3 DNA is TGTGCCAGCAGCCCCAGACAGGGGGCTCGCACAGATACGCAGTATTTT. This sequence joins TRBV7-3 and TRBJ2-3; TRBD1 aligns across 10 bases. Trimming removed 5 bases from V and 1 base from J; junction bases left unmatched: 6. The CDR3 is 16 residues long. CDR1 and CDR2 from the germline V gene are SGHTA and FQGTGA.

In its sample, this clonotype was seen a few times. The V call is TRBV20-1, the J call TRBJ1-4, with D unresolved. The CDR3 covers 11 residues. V shed 6 bases and J shed 8 bases, with 10 bases lying between them. Germline CDR1 DFQATT, CDR2 SNEGSKA (reference sequence). The CDR3 here is CSASLVEKLFF. The CDR3 DNA follows: TGCAGTGCCTCACTGGTGGAAAAACTGTTTTTT.

This clonotype was detected a few times. Since no conserved phenylalanine or tryptophan closes the CDR3, a read error is the likely cause. The limits of the CDR3 on the DNA are not certain, so only TCRdb's listed CDR3 is given. V usage is TRBV20-1 and J usage is TRBJ1-2; whether TRBD1, the table's D call, matches the DNA was not checked. Germline assignment: CDR1 DFQATT and CDR2 SNEGSKA (reference sequence). 11 amino acids form the CDR3, both terminal residues included. The CDR3 protein is CSAFRKGTVVL.

The chain carries TRBV7-2 and TRBJ1-5; D might be TRBD1 (6 bases). There are 16 residues in the CDR3. V was pared by 2 bases and J by 3 bases, with 14 bases between. Germline V gives CDR1 SGHTA, CDR2 FQGNSA. CDR3 loop: CASSLQGTNNNQPQHF. CDR3 coding DNA: TGTGCCAGCAGCTTACAGGGGACGAATAACAATCAGCCCCAGCATTTT.

This clonotype was detected only a few times. This rearrangement joins TRBV6-5 to TRBJ1-1, with 7 bases identical to TRBD1. CDR3 size: 15 residues. Germline-derived CDR1 and CDR2 are MNHEY and SVGAGI. V gave up 5 bases and J gave up 1 base; unmatched junction bases: 7. CDR3 sequence: CASSPDRVQNTEAFF. CDR3 sequence (DNA): TGTGCCAGCAGTCCCGACAGGGTCCAGAACACTGAAGCTTTCTTT.

This clonotype was recorded only once. This chain connects TRBV7-2 to TRBJ2-2, with 7 bases matching TRBD2. Germline V gene sequence: CDR1 SGHTA, CDR2 FQGNSA. CDR3 length equals 15 residues. J was trimmed by 6 bases and V by 5 bases; bases with no gene match: 9. The CDR3, as DNA: TGTGCCAGCAGCCAAGGTGGCGGGAGTTCCGGGGAGCTGTTTTTT. It specifies CASSQGGGSSGELFF.

This clonotype was detected many times. The chain links TRBV12-3 or TRBV12-4 to TRBJ2-7; D remains ambiguous. The V and J ends lost 0 bases and 4 bases respectively, with 10 bases between them. The CDR3 sequence is 14 residues long. CDR3 DNA sequence: TGTGCCAGCAGTTTAGCTCGTGGGGTTTACGAGCAGTACTTC. Protein sequence: CASSLARGVYEQYF.

This chain links TRBV7-2 with TRBJ2-5; a weak D match, TRBD2 (6 bases). The DNA end is a closer match to TRBJ2-7, so the J assignment may be wrong. The length of the CDR3 is 13 residues. In germline, CDR1 is SGHTA, CDR2 FQGNSA. The CDR3 DNA follows: TGTGCCAGCAGCCCGGGGAGGTTCTACGAGCAGTACGTC. Translation: CASSPGRFYEQYV.

This clonotype was seen only a few times. The V call is TRBV20-1, the J call TRBJ1-1; 12 nucleotides line up with TRBD1. Germline V gene lookup returns CDR1 DFQATT and CDR2 SNEGSKA (reference sequence). CDR3 size: 16 residues. V lost 0 bases to trimming and J lost 10 bases; unmatched junction nucleotides: 12. The DNA of the CDR3 is TGCAGTGCTAGAGATTTGGGACAGGGGGCCCGAGGAGTAGCTTTCTTT. It codes for CSARDLGQGARGVAFF.

CDR3 protein: CASSPRADSNQPQHF. CDR3 bases: TGTGCCAGCAGCCCCCGGGCCGATAGCAATCAGCCCCAGCATTTT. J is TRBJ1-5 and V is TRBV11-2; D remains unclear. V was trimmed by 5 bases and J by 0 bases, leaving 11 bases between them. The V gene's germline CDR1 is SGHAT and CDR2 FQNNGV. The CDR3 sequence is 15 residues long. The variable domain in full, with the rest retrieved from reference TRBV11-2 and TRBJ1-5, is EAGVAQSPRYKIIEKRQSVAFWCNPISGHATLYWYQQILGQGPKLLIQFQNNGVVDDSQLPKDRFSAERLKGVDSTLKIQPAKLEDSAVYLCASSPRADSNQPQHFGDGTRLSIL.